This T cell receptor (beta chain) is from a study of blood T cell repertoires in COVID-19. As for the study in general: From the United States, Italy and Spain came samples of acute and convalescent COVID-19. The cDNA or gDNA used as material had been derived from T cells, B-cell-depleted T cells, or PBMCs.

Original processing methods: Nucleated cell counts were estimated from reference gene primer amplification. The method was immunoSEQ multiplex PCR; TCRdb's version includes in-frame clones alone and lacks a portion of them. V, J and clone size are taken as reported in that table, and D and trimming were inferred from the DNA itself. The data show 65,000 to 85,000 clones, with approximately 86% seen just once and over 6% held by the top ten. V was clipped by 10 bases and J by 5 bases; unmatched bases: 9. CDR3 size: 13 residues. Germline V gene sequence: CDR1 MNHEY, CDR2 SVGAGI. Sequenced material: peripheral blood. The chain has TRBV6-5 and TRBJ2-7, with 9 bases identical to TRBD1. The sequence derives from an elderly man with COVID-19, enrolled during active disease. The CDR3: CATTGTGLHEQYF. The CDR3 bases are TGTGCCACCACCGGGACAGGGTTGCACGAGCAGTACTTC.